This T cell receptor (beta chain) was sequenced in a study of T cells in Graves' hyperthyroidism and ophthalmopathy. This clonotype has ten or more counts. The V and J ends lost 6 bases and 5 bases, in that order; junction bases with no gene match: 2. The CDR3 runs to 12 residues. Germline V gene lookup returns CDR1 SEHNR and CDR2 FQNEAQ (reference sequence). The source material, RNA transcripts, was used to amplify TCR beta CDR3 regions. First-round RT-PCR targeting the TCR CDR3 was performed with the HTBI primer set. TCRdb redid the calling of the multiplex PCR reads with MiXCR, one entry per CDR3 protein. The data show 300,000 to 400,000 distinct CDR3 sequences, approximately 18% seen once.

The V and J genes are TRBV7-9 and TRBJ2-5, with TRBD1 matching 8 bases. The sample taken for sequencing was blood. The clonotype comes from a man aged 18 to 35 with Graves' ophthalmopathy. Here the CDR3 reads CASSTGGETQYF. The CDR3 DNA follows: TGTGCCAGCAGTACAGGGGGGGAGACCCAGTACTTC.